This entry lists 3 T cell receptor beta chains sequenced from one sample in a study of patients and donors after allogeneic stem cell transplantation. MiXCR, run by TCRdb on the RT-PCR reads, gives a single entry per CDR3 protein. The sample comprises approximately 170,000 distinct CDR3 sequences, roughly 30% of which are singletons, and 3.2% rests with the top ten. The sequencing sample was made of blood, either unsorted or a sorted T cell fraction (not recorded which). The source of these receptors is a human donor who was either an allogeneic HSCT recipient or a stem cell or donor lymphocyte infusion donor (not recorded which). It is not recorded whose cells these are; they may come from a transplant donor.

The J gene is TRBJ1-2, the V gene TRBV20-1; D uncertain. V shed 4 bases and J shed 0 bases, with 9 bases lying between them. The CDR3 is 13 amino acids. CDR1 and CDR2 from the germline V gene are DFQATT and SNEGSKA (reference sequence). The CDR3, as DNA: TGCAGTGCTATGGACCGAGCTAACTATGGCTACACCTTC. Protein sequence: CSAMDRANYGYTF.

CDR3 region: CASSQVHPPRPGTGVDQPQHF. The CDR3, as DNA: TGTGCCAGCAGCCAAGTCCACCCACCTCGCCCCGGGACAGGGGTAGATCAGCCCCAGCATTTT. This sequence joins TRBV3-1 and TRBJ1-5; 10 bases agree with TRBD1. This CDR3 is built from 21 residues. V lost 1 base to trimming and J lost 5 bases; unmatched junction nucleotides: 20. From germline, CDR1 is LGHDT and CDR2 YNNKEL (reference sequence).

This rearrangement joins TRBV10-3 to TRBJ1-4, with D unclear. Trimming shortened V by 2 bases and J by 4 bases, and 8 bases separated the two germline ends. The CDR3 covers 14 residues. Per germline, CDR1 ENHRY and CDR2 SYGVKD. The CDR3 sequence is CAISERSVNEKLFF. CDR3 DNA sequence: TGTGCCATCAGTGAGAGGTCGGTTAATGAAAAACTGTTTTTT.